This T cell receptor (beta chain) emerged from a study of blood T cell repertoires in COVID-19. The CDR3 covers 14 residues. From germline, CDR1 is GTSNPN and CDR2 SVGIG (reference sequence). Trimming took 0 bases from V and 1 from J; bases not matched to a gene: 0. The authors' processing: Quantification of nucleated cells was approximated via reference gene primer amplification. Using immunoSEQ multiplex PCR, the repertoire was profiled, and TCRdb retains in-frame clones only, with some absent. Clonal size and the V and J genes are those of that table, whereas D and trimming came from the DNA. This table has about 430,000 clones, roughly 90% appearing once.

This sequence was found in a man in his late teens or twenties with COVID-19, enrolled during active disease. The sequenced material came from peripheral blood. The chain carries TRBV30 and TRBJ2-7, with 10 bases matching TRBD1. As DNA, the CDR3 is TGTGCCTGGAGTGTGGGACAGGGGTCCTACGAGCAGTACTTC. Translation: CAWSVGQGSYEQYF.